Each of the 19 T cell receptor beta chains below was sequenced from the same sample in a study of cytomegalovirus exposure and HLA in healthy donors. PCR involved 60 Vbeta and 13 Jbeta primers. Assay used: immunoSEQ multiplex PCR; TCRdb lists only in-frame clones, some missing. The table includes 150,000 or so clones, 77% detected once. The sequenced material came from PBMCs. Receptors were obtained from a woman aged 30 to 39 in good health and CMV-seronegative.

This clone was seen a single time. V is TRBV25-1 and J is TRBJ1-2, with 10 positions matching TRBD1. Trimming took 8 bases from V and 4 from J; bases not matched to a gene: 13. The CDR3 length is 16 residues. Germline V lookup: CDR1 MGHDK, CDR2 SYGVNS. The CDR3 protein is CASSMGQGLSIYGYTF. The CDR3 DNA reads as TGTGCCAGCTCAATGGGACAGGGGCTTAGTATCTATGGCTACACCTTC.

This chain connects TRBV27 to TRBJ1-2; 7 bases are shared with TRBD1. CDR3 size: 14 residues. J lost 6 bases, V lost 2 bases, and 6 bases had no gene match. Per the germline V gene, CDR1 is MNHEY and CDR2 is SMNVEV (reference sequence). In DNA, the CDR3 is TGTGCCAGCAGTTTAACTACAGGGGAACATGGCTACACCTTC. This encodes CASSLTTGEHGYTF.

The chain uses TRBV27 and TRBJ1-2; D may be TRBD1 (6 bases). V gave up 8 bases and J gave up 6 bases, with 13 bases separating them. The CDR3 runs to 12 residues. The germline CDR1 and CDR2 sequences are MNHEY and SMNVEV (reference sequence). The CDR3 loop reads CASAGGPHGYTF. The CDR3 DNA is TGTGCCAGCGCGGGGGGCCCGCATGGCTACACCTTC.

The genes are TRBV30 and TRBJ2-5, with TRBD1 matching 9 bases. The J call could be wrong; TRBJ2-7 is a better fit for the DNA end. CDR3 length: 15 amino acids. Per germline, CDR1 GTSNPN and CDR2 SVGIG (reference sequence). The CDR3 spells CAWSQGTGPAYEQYF. The CDR3 DNA reads as TGTGCCTGGAGTCAAGGGACAGGGCCAGCCTACGAGCAGTACTTC.

The chain joins TRBV19 to TRBJ2-7; TRBD1 might be the D (6 bases). V shed 5 bases and J shed 1 base, with 9 bases lying between them. CDR1 LNHDA and CDR2 SQIVND come from the germline V gene (reference sequence). The CDR3 is 13 amino acids. The CDR3 nucleotides are TGTGCCAGTAGTGGACAGCCATCCTACGAGCAGTACTTC. Translation: CASSGQPSYEQYF.

This clone was counted between two and nine times. The rearrangement joins TRBV10-1 to TRBJ1-2, with D tentatively TRBD1 (5 bases). The CDR3 consists of 12 residues. Germline loops: CDR1 WNHNN, CDR2 SYGVQD (reference sequence). The V and J ends lost 9 bases and 1 base respectively, with 9 bases between them. CDR3: CASNRINYGYTF. CDR3 DNA: TGCGCCAGTAACAGGATTAACTATGGCTACACCTTC.

The rearrangement links TRBV4-1 to TRBJ1-2; TRBD1 might be the D (5 bases). V dropped 1 base and J dropped 4 bases, with 13 bases sitting between them. The CDR3 loop spans 15 amino acids. Germline loops: CDR1 MGHRA, CDR2 YSYEKL. CDR3: CASSQAKGIGYGYTF. The CDR3 DNA reads as TGCGCCAGCAGCCAAGCGAAGGGGATCGGCTATGGCTACACCTTC.

The gene calls are TRBV5-8 and TRBJ1-3, with D perhaps matching TRBD1 (6 bases). The CDR3 is made up of 15 amino acids. Looked up from germline, CDR1 is SGHTS and CDR2 is YDEGEE. Trimming left V 5 bases short and J 2 bases short, with 14 bases between. CDR3 residues: CASRVRGLAGNTIYF. The CDR3 bases are TGTGCCAGCAGAGTCAGGGGCTTAGCTGGAAACACCATATATTTT.

V is TRBV7-3 and J is TRBJ2-5; D unresolved. V was shortened by 2 bases and J by 3 bases, with 7 bases between the two germline ends. CDR1 and CDR2 from the germline V gene are SGHTA and FQGTGA. There are 13 residues in the CDR3. Here the CDR3 reads CASSLDREETQYF. As DNA, the CDR3 is TGTGCCAGCAGCTTAGACCGGGAAGAGACCCAGTACTTC.

In its sample, this clone was seen a few times. CDR3 DNA sequence: TGTGCCAGCAGTTTACAGGGGGTGGACTCACCCCTCCACTTT. Protein: CASSLQGVDSPLHF. The chain has TRBV27 and TRBJ1-6; 7 bases are shared with TRBD1. V trimming: 2 bases; J trimming: 10 bases; junction bases outside the gene matches: 5. The V gene's germline CDR1 is MNHEY and CDR2 SMNVEV (reference sequence). The CDR3 extends over 14 amino acids.

This sequence joins TRBV29-1 and TRBJ2-5; 8 bases agree with TRBD2. Per germline, CDR1 SQVTM and CDR2 ANQGSEA. The trim removed 5 bases at V and 2 bases at J, leaving 7 bases unmatched. CDR3 length: 14 residues. The CDR3 spells CSVTRGGRQETQYF. Here the CDR3 DNA reads TGCAGCGTTACCCGGGGGGGCAGGCAAGAGACCCAGTACTTC.

The chain carries TRBV5-1 and TRBJ2-1; TRBD1 matches 7 bases. CDR3 size: 16 residues. CDR1 and CDR2 (germline): SGHRS, YFSETQ. J gave up 3 bases and V 0 bases, and 6 bases lay outside the gene matches. CDR3 sequence (DNA): TGCGCCAGCAGCTTGGACCCGACAGGGAGCTACAATGAGCAGTTCTTC. This sequence encodes CASSLDPTGSYNEQFF. The full variable domain, in which reference TRBV5-1 and TRBJ2-1 provide the parts outside the CDR3, is KAGVTQTPRYLIKTRGQQVTLSCSPISGHRSVSWYQQTPGQGLQFLFEYFSETQRNKGNFPGRFSGRQFSNSRSEMNVSTLELGDSALYLCASSLDPTGSYNEQFFGPGTRLTVL.

The gene calls are TRBV5-4 and TRBJ1-1; possible D gene TRBD1, 6 bases. V dropped 3 bases and J dropped 8 bases, with 14 bases sitting between them. The CDR3 has 13 residues. Germline CDR1 is SGHNT and CDR2 is YYREEE (reference sequence). CDR3 in DNA: TGTGCCAGCAGCTCCATACCAAGGGGGGAAGCTTTCTTT. It translates to CASSSIPRGEAFF.

This chain joins TRBV29-1 and TRBJ1-2, with D perhaps matching TRBD1 (5 bases). From germline, CDR1 is SQVTM and CDR2 ANQGSEA. The V end was cut by 4 bases, the J end by 6 bases, with 12 bases between. This CDR3 contains 12 residues. CDR3: CSVVETANGYTF. CDR3 nucleotide sequence: TGCAGCGTTGTGGAGACAGCGAATGGCTACACCTTC.

This rearrangement joins TRBV5-4 to TRBJ2-1; TRBD1 aligns across 7 bases. This CDR3 has 14 amino acids. V lost 4 bases and J lost 8; bases outside the gene matches: 9. The V gene's germline CDR1 is SGHNT and CDR2 YYREEE (reference sequence). CDR3 residues: CASSLRTGEYEQFF. The CDR3 coding sequence is TGTGCCAGCAGCCTTCGCACAGGGGAGTATGAGCAGTTCTTC.

This clone was detected a few times. The V and J genes are TRBV6-5 and TRBJ2-5; TRBD1 agrees at 7 bases. Germline V gives CDR1 MNHEY, CDR2 SVGAGI. The CDR3 length is 15 residues. Trimming cost V 4 bases and J 0 bases; bases outside gene matches: 5. Written as DNA, the CDR3 is TGTGCCAGCAGTTCCCAACAGGGGTACCAAGAGACCCAGTACTTC. It specifies CASSSQQGYQETQYF.

The rearrangement links TRBV7-9 to TRBJ1-1, with a possible D match to TRBD1 (5 bases). CDR3 size: 14 residues. The V end lost 1 base, the J end lost 4 bases, and 10 bases lay between the germline ends. Germline-derived CDR1 and CDR2 are SEHNR and FQNEAQ (reference sequence). CDR3 loop: CASSLVGGSTEAFF. In DNA form, the CDR3 reads TGTGCCAGCAGCTTAGTCGGGGGTAGCACTGAAGCTTTCTTT.

V and J are TRBV29-1 and TRBJ1-2; 12 nucleotides agree with TRBD1. The CDR3 is 14 residues long. Germline V gene sequence: CDR1 SQVTM, CDR2 ANQGSEA. V shed 6 bases and J 4 bases; nucleotides not matched to a gene: 6. Written as DNA, the CDR3 is TGCAGCGTACGGGACAGGGGGCAACTCTATGGCTACACCTTC. This sequence encodes CSVRDRGQLYGYTF.

This clone was seen a handful of times. The chain recombines TRBV7-2 with TRBJ1-1; the D gene is possibly TRBD1 (6 bases). The CDR3 totals 14 residues. Trimming took off 5 bases at V and 0 bases at J, with 10 bases between the two ends. Germline-derived CDR1 and CDR2 are SGHTA and FQGNSA. CDR3 sequence: CASSPNRVNTEAFF. The CDR3 nucleotides are TGTGCCAGCAGCCCCAACAGGGTGAACACTGAAGCTTTCTTT.